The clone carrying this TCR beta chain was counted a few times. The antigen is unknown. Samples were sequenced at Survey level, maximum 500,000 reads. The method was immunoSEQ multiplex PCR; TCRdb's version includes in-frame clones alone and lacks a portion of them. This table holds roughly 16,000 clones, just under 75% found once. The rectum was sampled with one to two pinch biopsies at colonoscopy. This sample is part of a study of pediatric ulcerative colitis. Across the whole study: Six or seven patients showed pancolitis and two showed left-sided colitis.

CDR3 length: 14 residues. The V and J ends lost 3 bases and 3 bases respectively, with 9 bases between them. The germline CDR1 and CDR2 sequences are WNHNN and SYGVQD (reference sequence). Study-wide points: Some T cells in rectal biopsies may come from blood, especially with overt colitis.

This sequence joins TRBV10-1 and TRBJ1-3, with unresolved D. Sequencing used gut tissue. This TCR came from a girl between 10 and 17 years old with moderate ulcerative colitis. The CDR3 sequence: CASSDEGFGNTIYF. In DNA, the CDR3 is TGCGCCAGCAGTGATGAGGGCTTTGGAAACACCATATATTTT.